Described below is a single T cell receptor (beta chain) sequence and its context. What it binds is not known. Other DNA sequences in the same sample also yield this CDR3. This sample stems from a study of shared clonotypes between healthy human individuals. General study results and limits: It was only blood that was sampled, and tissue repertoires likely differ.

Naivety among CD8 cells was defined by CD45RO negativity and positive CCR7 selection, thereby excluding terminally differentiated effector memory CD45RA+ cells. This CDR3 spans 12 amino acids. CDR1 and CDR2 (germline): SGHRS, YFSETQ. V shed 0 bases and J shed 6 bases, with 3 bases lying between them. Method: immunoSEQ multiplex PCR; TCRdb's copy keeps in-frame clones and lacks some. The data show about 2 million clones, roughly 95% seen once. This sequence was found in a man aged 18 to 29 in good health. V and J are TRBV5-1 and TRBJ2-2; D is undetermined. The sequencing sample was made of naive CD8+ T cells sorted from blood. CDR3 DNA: TGCGCCAGCAGCTTGGTTCCCGGGGAGCTGTTTTTT. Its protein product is CASSLVPGELFF.